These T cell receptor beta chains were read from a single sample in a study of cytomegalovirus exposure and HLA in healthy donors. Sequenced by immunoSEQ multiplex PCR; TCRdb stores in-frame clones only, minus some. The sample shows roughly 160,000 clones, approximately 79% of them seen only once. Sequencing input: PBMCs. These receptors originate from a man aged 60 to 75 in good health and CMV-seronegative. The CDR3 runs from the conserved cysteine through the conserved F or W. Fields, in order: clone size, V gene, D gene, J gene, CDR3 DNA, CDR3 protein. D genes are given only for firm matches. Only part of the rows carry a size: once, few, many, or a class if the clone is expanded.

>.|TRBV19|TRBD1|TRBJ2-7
TGTGCCAGTAGTTCCAGCCAGGACAGGGGTTACGAGCAGTACTTC
CASSSSQDRGYEQYF
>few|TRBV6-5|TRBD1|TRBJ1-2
TGTGCCAGCAGTAGCCAGGGGGGCGGGAATGGCTACACCTTC
CASSSQGGGNGYTF
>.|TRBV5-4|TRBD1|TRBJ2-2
TGTGCCAGCAGCCAAGGGGGCGCAACCCCCGGGGAGCTGTTTTTT
CASSQGGATPGELFF
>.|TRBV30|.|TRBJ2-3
TGTGCCTGGACTAGGAGGGGCGCAGATACGCAGTATTTT
CAWTRRGADTQYF
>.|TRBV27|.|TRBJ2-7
TGTGCCAGCAGCCGGGAGTACAACCCTGGGGAGCAGTACTTC
CASSREYNPGEQYF
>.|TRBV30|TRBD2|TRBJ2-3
TGTGCCGGATCGGGCGGGGGTAACACAGATACGCAGTATTTT
CAGSGGGNTDTQYF
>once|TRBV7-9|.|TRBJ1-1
TGTTCCAGCAGCTTAGGAACGGTGAACACTGAAGCTTTCTTT
CSSSLGTVNTEAFF
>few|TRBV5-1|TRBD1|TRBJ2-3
TGCGCCAGCACGGAGCCGGGACAGGATACGCAGTATTTT
CASTEPGQDTQYF
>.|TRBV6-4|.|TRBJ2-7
TGTGCCAGCAGTGACCCAAGTTGGTGCCGGGGGGCCATCTACGAGCAGTACTTC
CASSDPSWCRGAIYEQYF
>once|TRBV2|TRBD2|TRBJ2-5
TGTGCCAGCAGTGCTAGCGGACCAGGCAGGAAGACCCAGTACTTC
CASSASGPGRKTQYF
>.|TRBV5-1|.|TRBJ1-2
TGCGCCAGCAGCTTGGAACAGGGCTATGGCTACACCTTC
CASSLEQGYGYTF
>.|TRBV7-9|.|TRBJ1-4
TGTTCCAGCAGCACCCTCCACGGTGAAAAACTGTTTTTT
CSSSTLHGEKLFF
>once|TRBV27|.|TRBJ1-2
TGTGCCAGCAGTCAATGGACAGAGCGGGGGGTCTACACCTTC
CASSQWTERGVYTF
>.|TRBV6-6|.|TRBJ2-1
TGTGCCAGCATCTCCGGAGGAAGGGATGAGCAGTTCTTC
CASISGGRDEQFF
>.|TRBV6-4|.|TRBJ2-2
TGTGCCAGCAGTTCCTTTCAGGGAAGCACCGGGGAGCTGTTTTTT
CASSSFQGSTGELFF
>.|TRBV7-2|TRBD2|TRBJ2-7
TGTGCCAGCAGCTCGAATAGCGGGAGGGCCCCCGACGAGCAGTACTTC
CASSSNSGRAPDEQYF
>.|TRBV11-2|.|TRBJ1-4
TGTGCCAGCAGCTCTCTCCTGGGAGCTAATGAAAAACTGTTTTTT
CASSSLLGANEKLFF
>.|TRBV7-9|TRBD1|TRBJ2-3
TGTTCCAGCAGCTTACGGGGGACAGGGAGCACAGATACGCAGTATTTT
CSSSLRGTGSTDTQYF
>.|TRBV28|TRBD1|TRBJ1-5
TGTGCCAGCAGTGCCGGGACAGGGACTCCGCTAGGGTACCAGCATTTT
CASSAGTGTPLGYQHF
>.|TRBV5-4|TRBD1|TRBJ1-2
TGTGCCAGCAGTCTAGGACAGGGGGCGGGAGGCTACACCTTC
CASSLGQGAGGYTF
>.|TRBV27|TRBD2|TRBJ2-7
TGTGCCAGCAGCCCCAGGGCGGGAGACTTAACAGCCTACGAGCAGTACTTC
CASSPRAGDLTAYEQYF
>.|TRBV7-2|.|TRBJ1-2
TGTGCCAGCAGCTTAGATATGGGGAGGAATGGCTACACCTTC
CASSLDMGRNGYTF
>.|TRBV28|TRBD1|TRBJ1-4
TGTGCCAGCAGTCGGCAGGGGGCCAGTGAAAAACTGTTTTTT
CASSRQGASEKLFF
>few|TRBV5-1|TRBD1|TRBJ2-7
TGCGCCAGCAGCGGGGGACAGTACGTCGAGCAGTACTTC
CASSGGQYVEQYF
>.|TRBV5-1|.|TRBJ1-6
TGCGCCAGCAGCTTGATGGGGAGCTCCTATAATTCACCCCTCCACTTT
CASSLMGSSYNSPLHF
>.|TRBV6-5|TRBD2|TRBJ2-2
TGTGCCAGCAGTTTTGGACTAGCATATTCCGGGGAGCTGTTTTTT
CASSFGLAYSGELFF
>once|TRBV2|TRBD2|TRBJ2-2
TGTGCCAGCAGGAAACTAGCGGGGGGTGCAGGCGGGGAGCTGTTTTTT
CASRKLAGGAGGELFF
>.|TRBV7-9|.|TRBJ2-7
TGTGCCAGCGGCACGAACGAGCAGTACTTC
CASGTNEQYF
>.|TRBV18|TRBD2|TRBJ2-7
TGTGCCAGCTCTCGGCAGAATAGCGGGGGCCTCTACGAGCAGTACTTC
CASSRQNSGGLYEQYF
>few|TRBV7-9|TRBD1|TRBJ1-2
TGTTCCAGCAGAGGGACAGCTTATGGCTACACCTTC
CSSRGTAYGYTF
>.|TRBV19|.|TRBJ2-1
TGTGCCAGTAGTGTATTGAGGGCCGAGCAGTTCTTC
CASSVLRAEQFF